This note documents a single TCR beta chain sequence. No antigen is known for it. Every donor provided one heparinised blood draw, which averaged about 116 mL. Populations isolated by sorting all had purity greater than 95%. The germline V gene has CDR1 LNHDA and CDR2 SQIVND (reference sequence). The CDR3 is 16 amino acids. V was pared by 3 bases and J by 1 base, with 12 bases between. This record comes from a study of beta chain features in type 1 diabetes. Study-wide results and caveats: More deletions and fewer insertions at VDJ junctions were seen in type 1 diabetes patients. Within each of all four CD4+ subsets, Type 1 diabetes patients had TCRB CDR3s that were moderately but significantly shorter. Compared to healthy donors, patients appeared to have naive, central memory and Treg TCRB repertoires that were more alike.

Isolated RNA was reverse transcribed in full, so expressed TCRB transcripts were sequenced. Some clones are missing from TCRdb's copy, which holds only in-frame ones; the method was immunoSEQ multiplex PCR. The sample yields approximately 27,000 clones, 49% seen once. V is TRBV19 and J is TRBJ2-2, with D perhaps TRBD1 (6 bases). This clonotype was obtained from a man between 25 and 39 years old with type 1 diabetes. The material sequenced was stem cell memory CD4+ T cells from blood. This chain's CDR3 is CASSILKTGNTGELFF. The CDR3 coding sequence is TGTGCCAGTAGTATCCTGAAGACAGGGAACACCGGGGAGCTGTTTTTT.